This TCR beta chain was observed in a study of control samples from healthy donors and cancer patients. CDR1 SGHVS and CDR2 FQNEAQ come from the germline V gene. The CDR3 is 18 amino acids. Trimming took 4 bases from V and 5 from J; bases not matched to a gene: 15. The table came from immunoSEQ multiplex PCR; TCRdb's copy has only in-frame clones and leaves some out. The sample has more than 20,000 clones; around 85% are singletons. The sample taken for sequencing was PBMCs. This TCR came from a man aged 60 to 75 with head and neck cancer. This chain uses TRBV7-8 with TRBJ2-7; 12 nucleotides align to TRBD2. The CDR3 region is CASSSRLAGAPNLNEQYF. CDR3 DNA sequence: TGTGCCAGCAGCTCCCGACTAGCGGGAGCCCCGAATTTGAACGAGCAGTACTTC.